This record looks at one T cell receptor beta chain sequence and its context. V lost 7 bases to trimming and J lost 4 bases, with 20 bases between them. This CDR3 is 16 amino acids long. The germline V gene encodes CDR1 SGHRS and CDR2 YFSETQ. With MiXCR, TCRdb reprocessed the PCR reads. The table shows approximately 16,000 clones, with around 33% occurring only once. The sample originates from a study of metastatic and nonmetastatic thyroid tumors. Thyroid surgery took place with no prior treatment in any patient. The receptor was isolated from a male donor with papillary thyroid cancer or a benign thyroid nodule (not recorded which). Some clones in this sample may be carry-over from other donors' samples. This chain uses TRBV5-1 with TRBJ1-4; a possible D gene is TRBD1 (5 bases). The sequencing sample was made of tumor tissue. Written as DNA, the CDR3 is TGCGCCAGCGCTTTTACCGGAGGCAGGGTTAATGAAAAACTGTTTTTT. As protein: CASAFTGGRVNEKLFF.